A selection of T cell receptor beta chains follows, all from one sample in a study of T cell responses to AZD1222 COVID-19 vaccine. TCRdb keeps only in-frame clones here, not all; method: immunoSEQ multiplex PCR. This sample has over 150,000 clones, with roughly 90% found just once. Material: peripheral blood, obtained 28 days after the second AZD1222 dose. The receptors shown here come from an adult who received the AZD1222 COVID-19 vaccine. Both conserved end residues are trimmed from each CDR3.

TRBV30,AWSVLGTGGNQPQH
TRBV5-5,ASSSGTSGLTDTQY
TRBV19,ASSRGLAGGRGYNEQF
TRBV30,AWSVKGGVNEKLF
TRBV7-9,ASRESGFADTQY
TRBV5-1,ASTVLAGGDEQF
TRBV6-5,ATRPGGASHSPLH
TRBV5-1,ASSLWTGPYEQY
TRBV27,ASSLFGTSVANEQF
TRBV27,ASSSRTSGSYEQY
TRBV15,ATSRGTGGSEAF
TRBV19,ASRTLSGNTIY
TRBV15,ATSREGIRSPLH
TRBV13,ASSSRGPQANYGYT
TRBV4-2,ASSQDQGTNSPLH
TRBV11-2,ASSLQNYYEQY
TRBV5-5,ASSVPRGSEQY
TRBV7-2,ASNTRAGSSYEQY
TRBV5-4,ASSSRASGTEAF
TRBV7-8,ASTQLAGGPVTGELF
TRBV7-2,ASSWTGLAGEIDTQY
TRBV30,AWSTGFGTGELF
TRBV2,ASSERSGANVLT
TRBV19,ASTWTGGNNEKLF
TRBV19,ATSGLSTNEQF
TRBV27,ASSLRDGKRGYT
TRBV6-1,ASSERTKYEQY
TRBV12-3/TRBV12-4,ASSFEGTEAF
TRBV6-2/TRBV6-3,ASSPEGTSNTGELF
TRBV7-2,ASRPAKEWETQY
TRBV28,ASRGTGTSPYEQY
TRBV18,ASSPGTRSGNTIY
TRBV9,ASSSRGSGRAHTGELF
TRBV14,ASSQSWGSTDRVRPKDTQY
TRBV5-1,ASSLGRTTERYEQY
TRBV11-2,ASSRLINEQF
TRBV21-1,ASSKRGVRTDTQY
TRBV5-1,ASSSIGGAGETDTQY